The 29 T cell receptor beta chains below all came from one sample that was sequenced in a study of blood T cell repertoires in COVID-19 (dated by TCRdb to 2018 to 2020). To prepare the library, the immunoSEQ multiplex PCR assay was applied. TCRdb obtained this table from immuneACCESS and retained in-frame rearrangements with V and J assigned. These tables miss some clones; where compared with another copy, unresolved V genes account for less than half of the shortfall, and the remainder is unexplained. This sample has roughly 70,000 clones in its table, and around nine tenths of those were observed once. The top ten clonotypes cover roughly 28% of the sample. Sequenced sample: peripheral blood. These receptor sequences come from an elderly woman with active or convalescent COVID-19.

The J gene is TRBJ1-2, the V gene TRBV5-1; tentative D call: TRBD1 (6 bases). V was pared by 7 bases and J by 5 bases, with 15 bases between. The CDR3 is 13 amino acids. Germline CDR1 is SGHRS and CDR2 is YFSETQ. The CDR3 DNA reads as TGCGCCAGCCCCCCTCGGGGACAATATGGCTACACCTTC. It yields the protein CASPPRGQYGYTF.

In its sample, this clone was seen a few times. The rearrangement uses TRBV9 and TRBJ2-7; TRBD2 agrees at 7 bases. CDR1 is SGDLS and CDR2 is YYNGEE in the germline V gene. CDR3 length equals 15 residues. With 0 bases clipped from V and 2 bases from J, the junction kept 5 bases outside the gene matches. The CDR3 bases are TGTGCCAGCAGCGTAGCGGCGGGGACTACCTACGAGCAGTACTTC. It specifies CASSVAAGTTYEQYF.

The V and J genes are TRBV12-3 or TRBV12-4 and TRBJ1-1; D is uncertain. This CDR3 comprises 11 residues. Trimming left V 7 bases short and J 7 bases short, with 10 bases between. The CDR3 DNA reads TGTGCCAGCAACCCCGGGGTTGAAGCTTTCTTT. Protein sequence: CASNPGVEAFF.

The DNA of the CDR3 is TGTGCCAGCAGCTTAACAACAGGGGATGAAGAGACCCAGTACTTC. Protein: CASSLTTGDEETQYF. The chain combines TRBV7-8 with TRBJ2-5; 7 bases agree with TRBD1. The CDR3 consists of 15 residues. The germline V gene has CDR1 SGHVS and CDR2 FQNEAQ. Unmatched junction bases numbered 6, after V lost 2 bases and J lost 3 bases. The complete variable domain, with remaining parts taken from reference TRBV7-8 and TRBJ2-5, reads GAGVSQSPRYKVAKRGQDVALRCDPISGHVSLFWYQQALGQGPEFLTYFQNEAQLDKSGLPSDRFFAERPEGSVSTLKIQRTQQEDSAVYLCASSLTTGDEETQYFGPGTRLLVL.

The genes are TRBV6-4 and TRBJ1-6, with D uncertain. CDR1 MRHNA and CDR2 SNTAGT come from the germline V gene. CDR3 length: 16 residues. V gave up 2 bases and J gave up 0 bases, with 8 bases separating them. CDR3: CASSDRRSSYNSPLHF. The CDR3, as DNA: TGTGCCAGCAGTGACAGGAGGAGCTCCTATAATTCACCCCTCCACTTT.

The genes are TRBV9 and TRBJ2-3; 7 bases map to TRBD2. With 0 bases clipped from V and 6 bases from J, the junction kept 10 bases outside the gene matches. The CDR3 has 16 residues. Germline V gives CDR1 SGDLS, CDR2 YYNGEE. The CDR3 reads CASSVAGGFGGDTQYF. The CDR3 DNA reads TGTGCCAGCAGCGTAGCCGGGGGGTTTGGGGGGGATACGCAGTATTTT. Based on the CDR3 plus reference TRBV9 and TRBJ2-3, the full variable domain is DSGVTQTPKHLITATGQRVTLRCSPRSGDLSVYWYQQSLDQGLQFLIQYYNGEERAKGNILERFSAQQFPDLHSELNLSSLELGDSALYFCASSVAGGFGGDTQYFGPGTRLTVL.

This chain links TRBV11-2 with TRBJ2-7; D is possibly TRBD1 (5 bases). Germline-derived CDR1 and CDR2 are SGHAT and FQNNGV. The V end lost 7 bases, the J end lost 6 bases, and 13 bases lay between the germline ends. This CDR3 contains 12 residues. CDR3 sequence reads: CASIPGKGEQYF. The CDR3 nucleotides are TGTGCCAGCATCCCAGGGAAGGGCGAGCAGTACTTC.

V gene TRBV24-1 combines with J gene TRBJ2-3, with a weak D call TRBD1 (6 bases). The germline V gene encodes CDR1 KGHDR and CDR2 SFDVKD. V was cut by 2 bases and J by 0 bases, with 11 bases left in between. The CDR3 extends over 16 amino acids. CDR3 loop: CATSDSGETSTDTQYF. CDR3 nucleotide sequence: TGTGCCACCAGTGATTCAGGGGAAACTAGCACAGATACGCAGTATTTT.

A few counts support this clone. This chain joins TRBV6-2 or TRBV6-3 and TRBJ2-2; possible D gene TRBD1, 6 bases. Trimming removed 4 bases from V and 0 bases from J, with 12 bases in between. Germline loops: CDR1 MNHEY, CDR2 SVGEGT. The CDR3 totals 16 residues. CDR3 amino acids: CASSSGALANTGELFF. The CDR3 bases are TGTGCCAGCAGTTCAGGGGCGCTCGCGAACACCGGGGAGCTGTTTTTT.

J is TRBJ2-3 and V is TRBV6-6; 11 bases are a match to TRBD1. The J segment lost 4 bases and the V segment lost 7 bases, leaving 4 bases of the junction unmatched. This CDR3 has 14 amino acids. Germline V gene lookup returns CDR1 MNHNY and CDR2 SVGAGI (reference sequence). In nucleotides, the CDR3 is TGTGCCAGCAAACCGGGACAGGGGGCAGATACGCAGTATTTT. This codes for CASKPGQGADTQYF.

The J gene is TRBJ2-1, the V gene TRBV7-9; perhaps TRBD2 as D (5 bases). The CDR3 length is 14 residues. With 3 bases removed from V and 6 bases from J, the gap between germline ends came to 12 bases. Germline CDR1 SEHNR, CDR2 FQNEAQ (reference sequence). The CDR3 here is CASSFSADSNEQFF. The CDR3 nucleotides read TGTGCCAGCAGCTTTTCCGCGGACTCCAATGAGCAGTTCTTC.

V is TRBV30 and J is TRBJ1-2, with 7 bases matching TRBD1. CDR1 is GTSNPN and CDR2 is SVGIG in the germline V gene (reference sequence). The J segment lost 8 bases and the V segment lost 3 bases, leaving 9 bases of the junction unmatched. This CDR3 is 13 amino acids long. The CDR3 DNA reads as TGTGCCTGGAGCGCAGGGGGACCAGGCGGCTACACCTTC. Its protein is CAWSAGGPGGYTF.

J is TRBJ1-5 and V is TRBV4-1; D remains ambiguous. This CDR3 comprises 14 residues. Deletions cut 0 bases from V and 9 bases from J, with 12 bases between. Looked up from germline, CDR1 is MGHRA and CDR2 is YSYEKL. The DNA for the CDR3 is TGCGCCAGCAGCCAAGATAACGGGGTGGGGCCCCAGCATTTT. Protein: CASSQDNGVGPQHF.

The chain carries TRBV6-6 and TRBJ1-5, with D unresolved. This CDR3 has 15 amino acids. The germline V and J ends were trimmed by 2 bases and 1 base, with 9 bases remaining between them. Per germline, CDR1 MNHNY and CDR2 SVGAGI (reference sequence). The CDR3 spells CASSYEGASNQPQHF. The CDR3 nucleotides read TGTGCCAGCAGTTACGAGGGAGCAAGCAATCAGCCCCAGCATTTT.

In DNA form, the CDR3 reads TGTGCCAGTAAACTCCTCCGGGACTGGAGGAACTATGGCTACACCTTC. Protein: CASKLLRDWRNYGYTF. This sequence joins TRBV19 and TRBJ1-2; tentative D call: TRBD1 (5 bases). There are 16 residues in the CDR3. V lost 7 bases, J lost 2 bases, and 20 bases lay in between. From germline, CDR1 is LNHDA and CDR2 SQIVND (reference sequence).

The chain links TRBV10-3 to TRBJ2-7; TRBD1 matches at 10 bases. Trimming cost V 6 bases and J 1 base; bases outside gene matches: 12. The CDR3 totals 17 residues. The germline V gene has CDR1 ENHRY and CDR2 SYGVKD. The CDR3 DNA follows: TGTGCCATCAGGGAATCTCCGGGACAGGGGTGGTCCTACGAGCAGTACTTC. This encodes CAIRESPGQGWSYEQYF.

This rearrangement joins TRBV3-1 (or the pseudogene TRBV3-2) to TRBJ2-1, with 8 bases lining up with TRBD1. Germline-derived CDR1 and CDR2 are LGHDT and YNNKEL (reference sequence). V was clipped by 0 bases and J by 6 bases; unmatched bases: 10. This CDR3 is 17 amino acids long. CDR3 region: CASSQDRGFGQGNEQFF. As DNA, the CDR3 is TGTGCCAGCAGCCAAGATCGGGGATTCGGACAGGGCAATGAGCAGTTCTTC.

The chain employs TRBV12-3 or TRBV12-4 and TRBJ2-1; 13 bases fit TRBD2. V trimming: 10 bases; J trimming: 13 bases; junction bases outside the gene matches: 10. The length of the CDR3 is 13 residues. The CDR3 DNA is TGTGCCACGGGACTAGCGGGGCCCGGGGGACAGTTCTTC. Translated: CATGLAGPGGQFF.

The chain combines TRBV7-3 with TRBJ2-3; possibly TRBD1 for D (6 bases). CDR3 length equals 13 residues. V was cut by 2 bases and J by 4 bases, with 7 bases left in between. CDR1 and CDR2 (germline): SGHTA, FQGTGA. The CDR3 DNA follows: TGTGCCAGCAGCTTAGGGGGCCCAGATACGCAGTATTTT. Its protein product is CASSLGGPDTQYF.

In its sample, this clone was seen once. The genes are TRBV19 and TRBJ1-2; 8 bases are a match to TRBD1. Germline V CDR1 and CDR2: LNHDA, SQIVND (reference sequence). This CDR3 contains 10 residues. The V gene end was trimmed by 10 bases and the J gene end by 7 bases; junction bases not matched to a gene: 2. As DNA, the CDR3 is TGTGCCACCGGACAGGGTGGCTACACCTTC. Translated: CATGQGGYTF. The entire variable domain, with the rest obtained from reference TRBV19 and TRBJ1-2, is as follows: DGGITQSPKYLFRKEGQNVTLSCEQNLNHDAMYWYRQDPGQGLRLIYYSQIVNDFQKGDIAEGYSVSREKKESFPLTVTSAQKNPTAFYLCATGQGGYTFGSGTRLTVV.

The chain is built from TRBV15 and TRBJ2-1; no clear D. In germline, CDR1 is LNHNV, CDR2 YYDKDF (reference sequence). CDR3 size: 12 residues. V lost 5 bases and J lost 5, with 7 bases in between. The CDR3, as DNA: TGTGCCACCAGCCCCCGTGACAATGAGCAGTTCTTC. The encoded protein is CATSPRDNEQFF.

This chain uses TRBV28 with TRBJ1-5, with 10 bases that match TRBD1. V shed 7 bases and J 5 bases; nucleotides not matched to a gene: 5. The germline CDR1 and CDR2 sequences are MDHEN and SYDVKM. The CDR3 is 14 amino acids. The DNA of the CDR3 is TGTGCCAGCACCCTGGGACAGGGGTATCAGCCCCAGCATTTT. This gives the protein CASTLGQGYQPQHF.

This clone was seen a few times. The chain's CDR3 is CAWTLHGGASTEAFF. The CDR3 DNA reads TGTGCCTGGACCCTCCATGGAGGGGCCAGCACTGAAGCTTTCTTT. J is TRBJ1-1 and V is TRBV30; D might be TRBD1 (5 bases). Germline V gives CDR1 GTSNPN, CDR2 SVGIG (reference sequence). Trimming pared 4 bases from V and 4 bases from J, leaving 19 bases between. CDR3 length: 15 amino acids.

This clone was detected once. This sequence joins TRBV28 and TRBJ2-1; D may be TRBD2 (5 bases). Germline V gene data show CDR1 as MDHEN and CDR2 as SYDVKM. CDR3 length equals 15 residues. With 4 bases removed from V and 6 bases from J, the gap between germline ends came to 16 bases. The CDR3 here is CASSSPGLESNEQFF. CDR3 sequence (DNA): TGTGCCAGCAGTTCTCCAGGACTGGAGAGCAATGAGCAGTTCTTC.

The CDR3 DNA is TGTGCCAGCAGGGGGGACAGAAACTATGGCTACACCTTC. Its protein is CASRGDRNYGYTF. The genes are TRBV25-1 and TRBJ1-2, with 7 nucleotides matching TRBD1. CDR1 is MGHDK and CDR2 is SYGVNS in the germline V gene. The CDR3 sequence is 13 residues long. After removal of 6 bases from V and 2 bases from J, the junction contained 3 bases not matched to a gene.

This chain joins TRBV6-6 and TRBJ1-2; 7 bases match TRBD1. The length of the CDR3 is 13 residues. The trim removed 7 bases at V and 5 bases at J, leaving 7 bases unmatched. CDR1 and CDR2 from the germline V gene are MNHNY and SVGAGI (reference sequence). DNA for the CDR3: TGTGCCAGCACCACCTCGACAGGGTATGGCTACACCTTC. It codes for CASTTSTGYGYTF.

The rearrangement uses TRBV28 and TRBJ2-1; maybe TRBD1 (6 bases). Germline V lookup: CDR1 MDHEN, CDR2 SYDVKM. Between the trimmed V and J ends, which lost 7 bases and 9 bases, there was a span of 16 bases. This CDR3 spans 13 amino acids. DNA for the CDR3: TGTGCCAGCATCGTTCAGGGGCGCGGTGAGCAGTTCTTC. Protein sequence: CASIVQGRGEQFF.

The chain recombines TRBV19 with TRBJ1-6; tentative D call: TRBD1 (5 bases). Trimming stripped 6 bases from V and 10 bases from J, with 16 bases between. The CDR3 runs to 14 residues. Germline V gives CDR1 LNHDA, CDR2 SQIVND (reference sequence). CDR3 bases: TGTGCCAGTAGCCAACAGGCGGCCCAGTCACCCCTCCACTTT. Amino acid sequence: CASSQQAAQSPLHF.

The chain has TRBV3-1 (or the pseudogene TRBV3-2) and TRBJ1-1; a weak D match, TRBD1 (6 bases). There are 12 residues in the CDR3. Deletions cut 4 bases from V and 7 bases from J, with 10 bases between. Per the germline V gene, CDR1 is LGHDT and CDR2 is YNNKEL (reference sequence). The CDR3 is CASSPLDSEAFF. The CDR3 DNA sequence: TGTGCCAGCAGCCCCCTGGACAGTGAAGCTTTCTTT.